This T cell receptor (beta chain) was recovered during a study of CD8 T cells in Susac syndrome. Study-wide background: Roughly 8 of the sequenced Susac syndrome patients were in remission, and five or six had active disease.

It was with random hexamers that 0.5 to 1 ug RNA was reverse transcribed. By means of immunoSEQ multiplex PCR, TCR beta CDR3 spanning 54 Vbeta and 13 Jbeta underwent amplification. TCRdb re-called the immunoSEQ multiplex PCR reads through MiXCR, storing one row per CDR3 protein. The data hold about 140,000 distinct CDR3 sequences, with approximately 95% observed a single time. This clonotype occurred once. V gave up 0 bases and J gave up 4 bases, with 21 bases separating them. Germline loops: CDR1 SQVTM, CDR2 ANQGSEA. The CDR3 has 17 residues. The recently defined diagnostic criteria for definite or probable disease were met by the Susac syndrome patients.

This sequence originates from a human donor with Susac syndrome. The chain has TRBV29-1 and TRBJ1-2; D gene unclear. Sequenced input: CD4+ T cells from PBMCs. In DNA form, the CDR3 reads TGCAGCGTTGAAGATAATAGGCCCGGGCTTTGGGGCTATGGCTACACCTTC. It yields the protein CSVEDNRPGLWGYGYTF.